The 2 T cell receptor beta chains given below trace back to one sample, sequenced in a study of blood T cell repertoires in COVID-19. Only in-frame clones appear in the TCRdb table, and some are missing; sequencing was by immunoSEQ multiplex PCR. The repertoire consists of roughly 280,000 clones, with about nine tenths occurring once and the leading ten covering 2.5% to 3%. Sequenced sample: PBMCs or T cells enriched from blood (not recorded which). The receptors were gathered from a woman aged 50 to 60 who had recovered from COVID-19.

The sample holds one count of this clone. The chain employs TRBV18 and TRBJ2-1; tentative D call: TRBD1 (6 bases). V shed 3 bases and J shed 0 bases, with 9 bases lying between them. The germline gives CDR1 KGHSH, CDR2 LQKENI. The CDR3 covers 15 residues. CDR3: CASSPDRSSYNEQFF. The DNA for the CDR3 is TGTGCCAGCTCACCCGACAGGAGCTCCTACAATGAGCAGTTCTTC. Full variable domain (rest looked up from reference TRBV18 and TRBJ2-1): NAGVMQNPRHLVRRRGQEARLRCSPMKGHSHVYWYRQLPEEGLKFMVYLQKENIIDESGMPKERFSAEFPKEGPSILRIQQVVRGDSAAYFCASSPDRSSYNEQFFGPGTRLTVL.

This clone is a singleton in its sample. The rearrangement links TRBV28 to TRBJ2-7, with TRBD2 matching over 11 bases. This CDR3 contains 15 residues. CDR1 and CDR2 from the germline V gene are MDHEN and SYDVKM. Germline trimming cut 3 bases from V and 4 bases from J; bases unmatched to any gene: 5. DNA for the CDR3: TGTGCCAGCAGTTTTCTAGCGGGAGGACGGTACGAGCAGTACTTC. Encoded protein: CASSFLAGGRYEQYF. The full variable domain, with the rest looked up from reference TRBV28 and TRBJ2-7, is DVKVTQSSRYLVKRTGEKVFLECVQDMDHENMFWYRQDPGLGLRLIYFSYDVKMKEKGDIPEGYSVSREKKERFSLILESASTNQTSMYLCASSFLAGGRYEQYFGPGTRLTVT.